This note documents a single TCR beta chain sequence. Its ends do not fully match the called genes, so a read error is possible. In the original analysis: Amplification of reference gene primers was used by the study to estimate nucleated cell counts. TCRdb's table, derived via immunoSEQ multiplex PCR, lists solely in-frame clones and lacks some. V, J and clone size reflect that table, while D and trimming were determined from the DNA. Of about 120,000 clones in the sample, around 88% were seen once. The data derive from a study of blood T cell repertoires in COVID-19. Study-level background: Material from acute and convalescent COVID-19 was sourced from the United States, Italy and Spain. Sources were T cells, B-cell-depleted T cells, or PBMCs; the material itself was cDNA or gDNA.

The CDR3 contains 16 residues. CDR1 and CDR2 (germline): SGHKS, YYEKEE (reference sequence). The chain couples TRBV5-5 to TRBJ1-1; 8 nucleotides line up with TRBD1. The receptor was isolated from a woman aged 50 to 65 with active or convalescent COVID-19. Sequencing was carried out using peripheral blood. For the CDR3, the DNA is TGTGCCAGCAGCTTGGGTTCAGGGGGCCTGAAAACTGAAGCTTTCTTT. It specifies CASSLGSGGLKTEAFF.